This TCR beta chain came from a study of blood T cell repertoires in COVID-19. Repertoires were generated with immunoSEQ multiplex PCR, while TCRdb's copy carries only in-frame clones and drops some. The sample includes under 350,000 clones, around 86% of them seen just once. The V and J ends lost 3 bases and 3 bases respectively, with 18 bases between them. Germline loops: CDR1 SGHTA, CDR2 FQGNSA. The CDR3 extends over 17 amino acids. This clonotype was sampled from a woman between 35 and 50 years old with acute COVID-19. The chain links TRBV7-2 to TRBJ2-1; D may be TRBD2 (5 bases). The material sequenced was PBMCs or T cells enriched from blood (not recorded which). The CDR3, as DNA: TGTGCCAGCAGCTTTTTGGTGTGGCGGGCATACTACAATGAGCAGTTCTTC. It specifies CASSFLVWRAYYNEQFF.